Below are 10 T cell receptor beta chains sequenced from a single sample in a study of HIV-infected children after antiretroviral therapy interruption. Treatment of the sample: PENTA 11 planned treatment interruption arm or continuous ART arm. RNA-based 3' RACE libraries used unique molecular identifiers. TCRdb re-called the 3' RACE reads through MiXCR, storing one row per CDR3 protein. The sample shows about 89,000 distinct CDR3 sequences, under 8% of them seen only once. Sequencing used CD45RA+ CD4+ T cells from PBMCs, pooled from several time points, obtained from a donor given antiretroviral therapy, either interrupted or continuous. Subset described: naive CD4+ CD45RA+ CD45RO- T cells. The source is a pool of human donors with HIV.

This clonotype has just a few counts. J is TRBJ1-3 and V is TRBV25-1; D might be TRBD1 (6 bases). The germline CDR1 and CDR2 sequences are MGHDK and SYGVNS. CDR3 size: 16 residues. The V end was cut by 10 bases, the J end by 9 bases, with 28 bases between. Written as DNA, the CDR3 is TGTGCCACCTCTCCCACGGGGTCGAAGGGGGTAAGCACCATATATTTT. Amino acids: CATSPTGSKGVSTIYF. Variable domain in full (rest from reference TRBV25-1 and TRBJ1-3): EADIYQTPRYLVIGTGKKITLECSQTMGHDKMYWYQQDPGMELHLIHYSYGVNSTEKGDLSSESTVSRIRTEHFPLTLESARPSHTSQYLCATSPTGSKGVSTIYFGEGSWLTVV.

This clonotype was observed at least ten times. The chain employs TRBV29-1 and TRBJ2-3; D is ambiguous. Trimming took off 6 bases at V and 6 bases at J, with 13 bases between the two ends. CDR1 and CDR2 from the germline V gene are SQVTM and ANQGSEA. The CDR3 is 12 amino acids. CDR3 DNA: TGCAGCGTCCTCTCCCTCGGGGATACGCAGTATTTT. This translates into CSVLSLGDTQYF.

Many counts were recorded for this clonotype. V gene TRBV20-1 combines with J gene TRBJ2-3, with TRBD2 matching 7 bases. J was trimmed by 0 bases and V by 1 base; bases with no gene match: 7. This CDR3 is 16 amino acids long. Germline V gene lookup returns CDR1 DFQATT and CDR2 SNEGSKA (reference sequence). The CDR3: CSARGDHSGSTDTQYF. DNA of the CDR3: TGCAGTGCTAGAGGGGACCATAGCGGGAGCACAGATACGCAGTATTTT.

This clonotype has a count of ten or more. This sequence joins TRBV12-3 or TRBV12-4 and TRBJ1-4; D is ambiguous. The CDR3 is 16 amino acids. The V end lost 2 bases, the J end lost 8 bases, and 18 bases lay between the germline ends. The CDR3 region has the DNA TGTGCCAGCAGTTTACTTGGCTGGGGAGTTTTCGAAAAACTGTTTTTT. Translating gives CASSLLGWGVFEKLFF.

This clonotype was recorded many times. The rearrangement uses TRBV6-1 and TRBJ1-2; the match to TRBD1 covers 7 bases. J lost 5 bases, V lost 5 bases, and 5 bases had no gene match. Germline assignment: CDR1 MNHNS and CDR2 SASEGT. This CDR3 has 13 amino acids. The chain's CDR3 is CASSRDRRYGYTF. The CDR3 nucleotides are TGTGCCAGCAGTAGGGACAGAAGATATGGCTACACCTTC.

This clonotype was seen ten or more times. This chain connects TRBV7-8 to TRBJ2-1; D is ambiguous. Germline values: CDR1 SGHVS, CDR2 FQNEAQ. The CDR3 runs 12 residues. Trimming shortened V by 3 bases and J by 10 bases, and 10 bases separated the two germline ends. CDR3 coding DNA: TGTGCCAGCAGCTTTCTTGCTCTCGAGCAGTTCTTC. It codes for CASSFLALEQFF.

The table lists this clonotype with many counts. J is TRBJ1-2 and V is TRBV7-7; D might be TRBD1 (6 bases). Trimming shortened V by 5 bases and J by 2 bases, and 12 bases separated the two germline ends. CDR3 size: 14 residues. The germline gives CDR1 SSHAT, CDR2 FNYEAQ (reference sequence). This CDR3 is CASSPLDRNYGYTF. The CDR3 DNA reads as TGTGCCAGCAGCCCCTTGGACAGAAACTATGGCTACACCTTC.

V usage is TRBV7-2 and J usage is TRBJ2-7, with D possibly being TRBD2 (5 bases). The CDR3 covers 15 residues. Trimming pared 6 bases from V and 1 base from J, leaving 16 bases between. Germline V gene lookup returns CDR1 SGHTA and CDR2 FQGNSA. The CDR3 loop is CASSIISGDSYEQYF. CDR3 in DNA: TGTGCCAGCAGTATCATTTCCGGGGATTCCTACGAGCAGTACTTC.

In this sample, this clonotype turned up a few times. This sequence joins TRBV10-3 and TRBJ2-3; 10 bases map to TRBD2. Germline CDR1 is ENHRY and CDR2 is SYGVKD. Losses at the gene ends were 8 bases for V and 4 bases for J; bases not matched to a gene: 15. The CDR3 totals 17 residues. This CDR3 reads CAIHSGGRLPGPDTQYF. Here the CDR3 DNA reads TGTGCCATCCATAGCGGGGGGCGCCTCCCGGGTCCAGATACGCAGTATTTT.

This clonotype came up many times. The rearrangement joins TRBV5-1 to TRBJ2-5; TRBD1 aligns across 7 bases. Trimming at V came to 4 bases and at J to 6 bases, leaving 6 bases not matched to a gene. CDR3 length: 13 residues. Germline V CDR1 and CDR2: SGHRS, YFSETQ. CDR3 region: CASSILRGKTQYF. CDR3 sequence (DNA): TGCGCCAGCAGCATCCTCAGGGGGAAGACCCAGTACTTC.